This entry features one TCR beta chain sequence. The data were obtained in a study of beta chain features in type 1 diabetes. Trimming took 5 bases from V and 7 from J, leaving 17 bases between them. The CDR3 has 14 amino acids. Germline CDR1 reads MRHNA; CDR2 reads SNTAGT. Sequencing targeted expressed TCRB transcripts, as all isolated RNA had been reverse transcribed. Generated by immunoSEQ multiplex PCR, the TCRdb table keeps only in-frame clones and is missing some. The sample lists approximately 200,000 clones, roughly 9.6% seen once, with about 0.03% in the top ten. The chain combines TRBV6-4 with TRBJ1-1; D may be TRBD1 (5 bases). The sequence derives from a woman aged 18-35 years in good health. The sequenced material came from naive CD4+ T cells from blood. The CDR3 protein is CASSSNGGGNEAFF. CDR3 in DNA: TGTGCCAGCAGTTCAAACGGGGGGGGAAATGAAGCTTTCTTT.